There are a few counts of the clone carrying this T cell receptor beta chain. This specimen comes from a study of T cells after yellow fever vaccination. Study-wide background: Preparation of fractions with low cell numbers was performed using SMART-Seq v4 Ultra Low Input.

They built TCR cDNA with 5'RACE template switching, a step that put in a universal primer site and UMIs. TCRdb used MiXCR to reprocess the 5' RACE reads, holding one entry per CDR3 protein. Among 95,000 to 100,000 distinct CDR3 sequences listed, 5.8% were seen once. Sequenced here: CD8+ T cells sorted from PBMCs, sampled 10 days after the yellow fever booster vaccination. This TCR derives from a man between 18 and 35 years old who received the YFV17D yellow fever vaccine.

The CDR3 region is CASSHLHETGTYEQFF. The CDR3 nucleotides read TGCGCCAGCAGCCACCTCCACGAGACAGGGACGTATGAGCAGTTCTTC. V is TRBV4-1 and J is TRBJ2-1; 7 bases match TRBD1. Germline CDR1 is MGHRA and CDR2 is YSYEKL. The CDR3 length is 16 residues. V lost 3 bases to trimming and J lost 8 bases; unmatched junction nucleotides: 13.